This record looks at one T cell receptor beta chain sequence and its context. What it recognizes is unknown. Germline loops: CDR1 SGDLS, CDR2 YYNGEE. This CDR3 is 15 amino acids long. Trimming pared 1 base from V and 1 base from J, leaving 12 bases between. The donors belonged to the 120-subject validation cohort, separate from the roughly 650-subject first cohort. These data belong to a study of cytomegalovirus exposure and HLA in healthy donors. Study-wide context: The 100 to 150 validation repertoires and the roughly 670 first-cohort repertoires shared a platform, a later analysis reported.

Profiling relied on immunoSEQ multiplex PCR, and the TCRdb table lists in-frame clones only, not all of them. In the table there are under 200,000 clones, 80% to 90% of which are singletons. Points from the study as a whole: Among TCR sequences, most were rare, though some public TCRs appeared in many donors. The study listed 164 cytomegalovirus-associated TCR beta chains.

The source is a woman in her thirties in good health and CMV-seronegative. The chain has TRBV9 and TRBJ2-7; weak D call: TRBD1 (5 bases). The sequenced material came from PBMCs. Here the CDR3 reads CASSVRPTVSYEQYF. The CDR3 coding sequence is TGTGCCAGCAGCGTACGACCGACAGTTTCCTACGAGCAGTACTTC.